These 20 T cell receptor beta chains came from one sample sequenced in a study of blood T cell repertoires in COVID-19. Profiling relied on immunoSEQ multiplex PCR, and the TCRdb table lists in-frame clones only, not all of them. This table holds 15,000 to 20,000 clones, around 81% found once. The sample consisted of peripheral blood. The receptors originated from a man between 35 and 55 years old with active or convalescent COVID-19.

This clone is classed as medium-sized. V is TRBV27 and J is TRBJ2-1, with TRBD2 matching over 8 bases. CDR1 and CDR2 from the germline V gene are MNHEY and SMNVEV (reference sequence). Trimming at V came to 5 bases and at J to 4 bases, leaving 1 base not matched to a gene. This CDR3 has 13 amino acids. The CDR3 here is CASSERGYNEQFF. The CDR3 DNA sequence: TGTGCCAGCAGTGAGCGGGGGTACAATGAGCAGTTCTTC.

J is TRBJ1-1 and V is TRBV28, with 10 bases identical to TRBD1. The CDR3 runs 15 residues. With 5 bases clipped from V and 5 bases from J, the junction kept 8 bases outside the gene matches. Germline V CDR1 and CDR2: MDHEN, SYDVKM. The CDR3 loop is CASSDRQGARTEAFF. CDR3 nucleotides: TGTGCCAGCAGTGATCGACAGGGGGCACGGACTGAAGCTTTCTTT.

The genes are TRBV7-6 and TRBJ1-3, with a tentative D call TRBD1 (5 bases). The CDR3 spans 20 residues. CDR1 and CDR2 from the germline V gene are SGHVS and FNYEAQ. Between the trimmed V and J ends, which lost 2 bases and 10 bases, there was a span of 33 bases. The CDR3 DNA follows: TGTGCCAGCAGCTTATCGAAATTTCTTCTGTGGGAAAAGAAAAAGGGGACCATATATTTT. Its protein product is CASSLSKFLLWEKKKGTIYF.

This clone was recorded only once. This chain connects TRBV13 to TRBJ1-2; D is uncertain. Germline lookup yields CDR1 PRHDT and CDR2 FYEKMQ (reference sequence). Trimming removed 2 bases at V and 8 bases at J, with 15 bases between. The CDR3 length is 14 residues. CDR3 loop: CASSLTGRQRGYTF. The CDR3 DNA sequence: TGTGCCAGCAGCTTAACCGGGAGGCAGCGAGGCTACACCTTC.

This rearrangement joins TRBV29-1 to TRBJ1-2; the match to TRBD1 covers 9 bases. Trimming at V came to 5 bases and at J to 2 bases, leaving 6 bases not matched to a gene. CDR1 is SQVTM, CDR2 ANQGSEA, per germline. The CDR3 length is 14 residues. CDR3 protein: CSVRPGQGNYGYTF. CDR3 DNA sequence: TGCAGCGTTCGCCCCGGACAGGGGAACTATGGCTACACCTTC.

This chain connects TRBV12-5 to TRBJ1-3, with TRBD1 as a possible D gene (6 bases). In germline, CDR1 is LGHNT, CDR2 FRNRAP. Between the trimmed V and J ends, which lost 0 bases and 0 bases, there was a span of 12 bases. The CDR3 length is 17 residues. CDR3 sequence reads: CASGLVPGQYSGNTIYF. The CDR3 DNA reads as TGTGCTAGTGGTTTGGTACCCGGACAGTACTCTGGAAACACCATATATTTT. Based on the CDR3 plus reference TRBV12-5 and TRBJ1-3, the full variable domain is DARVTQTPRHKVTEMGQEVTMRCQPILGHNTVFWYRQTMMQGLELLAYFRNRAPLDDSGMPKDRFSAEMPDATLATLKIQPSEPRDSAVYFCASGLVPGQYSGNTIYFGEGSWLTVV.

The genes are TRBV25-1 and TRBJ1-1, with TRBD1 identical over 8 bases. Germline V CDR1 and CDR2: MGHDK, SYGVNS. The CDR3 runs 11 residues. Unmatched junction bases numbered 5, after V lost 6 bases and J lost 11 bases. CDR3 sequence (DNA): TGTGCCAGCAGCGACAGGGGTGAGGCTTTCTTT. It codes for CASSDRGEAFF.

The chain carries TRBV12-3 or TRBV12-4 and TRBJ2-1, with a possible D match to TRBD2 (6 bases). Trimming stripped 2 bases from V and 7 bases from J, with 6 bases between. CDR3 length equals 12 residues. The chain's CDR3 is CASSLSGNEQFF. The CDR3 nucleotides are TGTGCCAGCAGTTTAAGCGGGAATGAGCAGTTCTTC.

The chain employs TRBV19 and TRBJ2-5; 10 bases fit TRBD2. V lost 3 bases, J lost 4 bases, and 5 bases stayed unmatched. CDR1 and CDR2 from the germline V gene are LNHDA and SQIVND (reference sequence). The CDR3 has 15 amino acids. CDR3 amino acids: CASSILSGGAETQYF. The CDR3 coding sequence is TGTGCCAGTAGTATCTTAAGCGGGGGGGCAGAGACCCAGTACTTC.

The chain uses TRBV4-1 and TRBJ2-7; 9 nucleotides align to TRBD2. Germline trimming cut 2 bases from V and 6 bases from J; bases unmatched to any gene: 8. Germline values: CDR1 MGHRA, CDR2 YSYEKL. The CDR3 consists of 15 residues. CDR3 DNA: TGCGCCAGCAGCCAAACGGCGGGACTAGCTCCCGAGCAGTACTTC. Protein product: CASSQTAGLAPEQYF.

The chain carries TRBV27 and TRBJ1-1; D gene ambiguous. CDR3 length: 13 residues. From germline, CDR1 is MNHEY and CDR2 SMNVEV (reference sequence). The V end lost 2 bases, the J end lost 1 base, and 5 bases lay between the germline ends. CDR3 bases: TGTGCCAGCAGTTTAGGCAGGAACACTGAAGCTTTCTTT. Amino acids: CASSLGRNTEAFF.

V is TRBV15 and J is TRBJ1-3; 11 bases line up with TRBD1. The CDR3 has 16 amino acids. Germline assignment: CDR1 LNHNV and CDR2 YYDKDF (reference sequence). With V trimmed by 1 base and J by 6 bases, 5 bases remained unmatched. This CDR3 reads CATSRGGQGVENTIYF. In DNA form, the CDR3 reads TGTGCCACCAGCAGAGGGGGACAGGGGGTGGAAAACACCATATATTTT.

V and J are TRBV5-6 and TRBJ1-1; D unresolved. Germline-derived CDR1 and CDR2 are SGHDT and YYEEEE. The germline V and J ends were trimmed by 3 bases and 5 bases, with 8 bases remaining between them. This CDR3 contains 12 residues. CDR3 in amino acids: CASSSHRTEAFF. In nucleotides, the CDR3 is TGTGCCAGCAGCTCTCATCGGACTGAAGCTTTCTTT.

J is TRBJ1-1 and V is TRBV9, with D unclear. V was cut by 0 bases and J by 1 base, with 10 bases left in between. The V gene's germline CDR1 is SGDLS and CDR2 YYNGEE. The CDR3 covers 15 residues. The CDR3 nucleotides are TGTGCCAGCAGCGTAGTTGTCGGGAGGAACACTGAAGCTTTCTTT. Amino acids: CASSVVVGRNTEAFF.

Here the CDR3 reads CASSLTSGVDYEQYF. The CDR3 DNA reads as TGCGCCAGCAGCTTAACTAGCGGGGTTGACTACGAGCAGTACTTC. The V and J genes are TRBV5-1 and TRBJ2-7; 10 bases map to TRBD2. CDR1 SGHRS and CDR2 YFSETQ come from the germline V gene. The CDR3 loop spans 15 amino acids. Losses at the gene ends were 2 bases for V and 3 bases for J; bases not matched to a gene: 5.

V and J are TRBV6-6 and TRBJ2-2, with 10 bases matching TRBD1. J lost 6 bases, V lost 2 bases, and 6 bases had no gene match. CDR1 MNHNY and CDR2 SVGAGI come from the germline V gene (reference sequence). This CDR3 is built from 16 residues. The CDR3: CASSYQDRGWPGELFF. CDR3 in DNA: TGTGCCAGCAGTTACCAGGACAGGGGGTGGCCCGGGGAGCTGTTTTTT.

The chain carries TRBV7-2 and TRBJ2-4; 8 positions match TRBD2. Germline V gene data show CDR1 as SGHTA and CDR2 as FQGNSA. Trimming at V came to 5 bases and at J to 7 bases, leaving 7 bases not matched to a gene. The CDR3 runs to 14 residues. CDR3 residues: CASSPAGDRNIQYF. CDR3 bases: TGTGCCAGCAGCCCAGCGGGGGATCGGAACATTCAGTACTTC.

In regard to this clone: Other DNA sequences in this specimen translate into the identical CDR3. This rearrangement joins TRBV7-2 to TRBJ2-2, with D perhaps matching TRBD2 (5 bases). This CDR3 comprises 15 residues. Trimming removed 1 base from V and 4 bases from J, with 10 bases in between. The V gene's germline CDR1 is SGHTA and CDR2 FQGNSA. The CDR3 DNA follows: TGTGCCAGCAGCTTAGGCCTAGCTGGCACCGGGGAGCTGTTTTTT. It translates to CASSLGLAGTGELFF.

This clone has only a few counts. At one boundary the junction diverges from the germline segment, which might be a read error. V gene TRBV10-3 combines with J gene TRBJ1-4; TRBD1 might be the D (6 bases). The CDR3 consists of 13 residues. Germline V lookup: CDR1 ENHRY, CDR2 SYGVKD. The CDR3 sequence: CATSGGQYEKLFF. The CDR3 coding sequence is TGTGCCACCAGTGGGGGGCAGTATGAAAAACTGTTTTTT.

The chain has TRBV6-5 and TRBJ1-1; no clear D gene. The CDR3 runs 15 residues. Germline CDR1 MNHEY, CDR2 SVGAGI. V lost 6 bases to trimming and J lost 0 bases, with 14 bases between them. DNA of the CDR3: TGTGCCAGCAGGGCGCCCCAGGCCATGAACACTGAAGCTTTCTTT. This encodes CASRAPQAMNTEAFF.